A single sample is the source of the 21 T cell receptor beta chains below, sequenced in a study of blood T cells in healthy people across ages. Next came a second PCR, run for roughly 6 to 11 cycles, which used a sample-barcoded 5' primer along with a J-beta primer mix. TCRdb passed the 5' RACE reads through MiXCR, listing each CDR3 protein once. The repertoire holds about a million distinct CDR3 sequences, less than 45% seen once, with about 12% in the top ten. The sample was blood. These receptors all come from a young man in good health.

This clonotype was seen only a few times. This chain uses TRBV5-1 with TRBJ1-2; D might be TRBD1 (6 bases). This CDR3 spans 15 amino acids. Germline V gene sequence: CDR1 SGHRS, CDR2 YFSETQ. Trimming cost V 1 base and J 8 bases, with 18 bases left between them. CDR3 DNA sequence: TGCGCCAGCAGCTTGAATAGGGGGTCGCCGGTCGGCTACACCTTC. This encodes CASSLNRGSPVGYTF. The full variable domain, rest sourced from reference TRBV5-1 and TRBJ1-2, is KAGVTQTPRYLIKTRGQQVTLSCSPISGHRSVSWYQQTPGQGLQFLFEYFSETQRNKGNFPGRFSGRQFSNSRSEMNVSTLELGDSALYLCASSLNRGSPVGYTFGSGTRLTVV.

The genes are TRBV5-1 and TRBJ1-4, with D possibly matching TRBD1 (6 bases). Trimming cost V 3 bases and J 5 bases, with 14 bases left between them. The CDR3 runs to 15 residues. Germline V CDR1 and CDR2: SGHRS, YFSETQ. CDR3 sequence (DNA): TGCGCCAGCAGCTCGCTGGGGGGCGCGAATGAAAAACTGTTTTTT. Translating it yields CASSSLGGANEKLFF.

This clonotype occurred many times. The chain joins TRBV4-1 to TRBJ2-1; D tentatively fits TRBD1 or TRBD2 (5 bases each). This CDR3 comprises 15 residues. The V end was cut by 0 bases, the J end by 5 bases, with 11 bases between. Germline V CDR1 and CDR2: MGHRA, YSYEKL. CDR3 amino acids: CASSQEGTVDNEQFF. The CDR3 DNA sequence: TGCGCCAGCAGCCAAGAAGGGACGGTGGACAATGAGCAGTTCTTC.

The CDR3 DNA reads TGTGCCAGCAGTTACTCGAGCAGGGGTCAGCCCCAGCATTTT. Its protein is CASSYSSRGQPQHF. V and J are TRBV6-2 or TRBV6-3 and TRBJ1-5; possible D gene TRBD1, 6 bases. The CDR3 runs to 14 residues. V was pared by 0 bases and J by 6 bases, with 9 bases between. Germline V CDR1 and CDR2: MNHEY, SVGEGT.

This clonotype was seen more than once but under ten times. V gene TRBV29-1 combines with J gene TRBJ2-5; D gene ambiguous. Germline assignment: CDR1 SQVTM and CDR2 ANQGSEA. Trimming removed 7 bases at V and 11 bases at J, with 20 bases between. The CDR3 has 12 amino acids. CDR3 nucleotide sequence: TGCAGCGGAAAGAACTCGTACAATGAGCAGTACTTC. Residues: CSGKNSYNEQYF.

This chain's CDR3 is CASSVGTGEQFF. Here the CDR3 DNA reads TGTGCCAGCAGTGTTGGGACGGGTGAGCAGTTCTTC. The chain is built from TRBV6-1 and TRBJ2-1; D may be TRBD1 or TRBD2 (5 bases each). Germline CDR1 and CDR2: MNHNS and SASEGT. V gave up 4 bases and J gave up 9 bases, with 10 bases separating them. The CDR3 length is 12 residues.

This chain links TRBV12-3 or TRBV12-4 with TRBJ2-3, with a possible D match to TRBD2 (5 bases). The V end was cut by 8 bases, the J end by 4 bases, with 10 bases between. The CDR3 runs 12 residues. CDR3 amino acids: CASRVSADTQYF. The CDR3 DNA reads as TGTGCCAGCCGAGTTAGCGCAGATACGCAGTATTTT.

This chain joins TRBV12-3 or TRBV12-4 and TRBJ2-1; D might be TRBD2 (6 bases). V lost 3 bases to trimming and J lost 0 bases, with 15 bases between them. CDR3 size: 17 residues. The CDR3 region has the DNA TGTGCCAGCAGTTTCCCTTTAGCGGACCACTCCTACAATGAGCAGTTCTTC. It specifies CASSFPLADHSYNEQFF.

This clonotype has more than one count but fewer than ten. This chain uses TRBV20-1 with TRBJ2-3; 13 bases align to TRBD2. Per the germline V gene, CDR1 is DFQATT and CDR2 is SNEGSKA (reference sequence). The CDR3 sequence is 15 residues long. Trimming took 3 bases from V and 1 from J; bases not matched to a gene: 1. The CDR3 loop is CSARGLAGRTDTQYF. The CDR3 bases are TGCAGTGCTAGGGGACTAGCGGGGCGCACAGATACGCAGTATTTT.

The chain recombines TRBV3-1 with TRBJ1-2, with D possibly matching TRBD1 (6 bases). This CDR3 is built from 15 residues. The germline V gene has CDR1 LGHDT and CDR2 YNNKEL (reference sequence). V gave up 3 bases and J gave up 0 bases, with 11 bases separating them. This chain's CDR3 is CASSQGAGSNYGYTF. For the CDR3, the DNA is TGTGCCAGCAGCCAGGGGGCCGGATCTAACTATGGCTACACCTTC.

This clonotype was seen a handful of times. The rearrangement uses TRBV10-3 and TRBJ2-1; 11 nucleotides agree with TRBD1. The trim removed 6 bases at V and 2 bases at J, leaving 3 bases unmatched. The CDR3 has 15 amino acids. Germline CDR1 is ENHRY and CDR2 is SYGVKD. The CDR3: CAIRGTGGTYNEQFF. In DNA, the CDR3 is TGTGCCATCAGGGGGACAGGGGGGACCTACAATGAGCAGTTCTTC.

This clonotype has ten or more counts. The chain has TRBV12-3 or TRBV12-4 and TRBJ2-1, with D perhaps TRBD2 (5 bases). The CDR3 has 11 amino acids. Deletions cut 6 bases from V and 8 bases from J, with 8 bases between. Here the CDR3 DNA reads TGTGCCAGCAGCACTAGTGATGAGCAGTTCTTC. Encoded protein: CASSTSDEQFF.

In nucleotides, the CDR3 is TGTGCCAGCAGGGGGGGGCAACGGACCCTTAGGTACTCACCCCTCCACTTT. This sequence encodes CASRGGQRTLRYSPLHF. The rearrangement links TRBV12-3 or TRBV12-4 to TRBJ1-6; perhaps TRBD1 as D (6 bases). The V end was cut by 6 bases, the J end by 10 bases, with 25 bases between. The CDR3 is 17 amino acids.

The chain links TRBV20-1 to TRBJ1-2; unclear D gene. V was trimmed by 6 bases and J by 8 bases, leaving 16 bases between them. Germline CDR1 is DFQATT and CDR2 is SNEGSKA (reference sequence). This CDR3 has 12 residues. The CDR3 DNA follows: TGCAGTGCACCGACGTCAGTCTCGGGCTACACCTTC. The encoded protein is CSAPTSVSGYTF.

The sample holds one count of this clonotype. The chain has TRBV14 and TRBJ2-5; TRBD1 or TRBD2 may be the D gene (6 bases each). Germline V gives CDR1 SGHDN, CDR2 FVKESK. V lost 1 base to trimming and J lost 11 bases, with 17 bases between them. CDR3 length equals 14 residues. The DNA for the CDR3 is TGTGCCAGCAGCCAAGTTGGGGGGCACAATGAGCAGTACTTC. Protein product: CASSQVGGHNEQYF. The full variable domain, in which reference TRBV14 and TRBJ2-5 provide the parts outside the CDR3, is EAGVTQFPSHSVIEKGQTVTLRCDPISGHDNLYWYRRVMGKEIKFLLHFVKESKQDESGMPNNRFLAERTGGTYSTLKVQPAELEDSGVYFCASSQVGGHNEQYFGPGTRLLVL.

A word on this clonotype: The junction departs from the called germline gene at one end, perhaps through a read error. This sequence joins TRBV6-5 and TRBJ2-1; D possibly corresponds to TRBD2 (6 bases). The CDR3 spans 17 residues. Germline V lookup: CDR1 MNHEY, CDR2 SVGAGI. The CDR3 loop reads CASSYLRGTSSCNEQFF. The CDR3 DNA sequence: TGTGCCAGCAGTTATCTTCGGGGGACGAGCTCCTGCAATGAGCAGTTCTTC.

As to this clonotype: Germline and junction disagree at one end, which may indicate a read error. The CDR3: CAGSLDSEEAEQYF. The CDR3 coding sequence is TGTGCCGGCAGCTTGGACAGTGAAGAAGCCGAGCAGTACTTC. The chain joins TRBV7-3 to TRBJ2-7; the D gene is possibly TRBD1 (6 bases). Germline V gives CDR1 SGHTA, CDR2 FQGTGA. CDR3 length: 14 amino acids.

This clonotype has more than one count but fewer than ten. The J gene is TRBJ1-5, the V gene TRBV20-1; the match to TRBD1 covers 11 bases. V was clipped by 3 bases and J by 1 base; unmatched bases: 2. The CDR3 loop spans 15 amino acids. Looked up from germline, CDR1 is DFQATT and CDR2 is SNEGSKA (reference sequence). CDR3 region: CSARDRGRSNQPQHF. CDR3 nucleotides: TGCAGTGCTAGGGACAGGGGGCGCAGCAATCAGCCCCAGCATTTT.

The chain couples TRBV27 to TRBJ1-4, with 8 bases aligning to TRBD1. J gave up 6 bases and V 6 bases, and 3 bases lay outside the gene matches. The germline V gene encodes CDR1 MNHEY and CDR2 SMNVEV (reference sequence). The CDR3 extends over 13 amino acids. The CDR3 loop is CASRDRGYEKLFF. The CDR3 DNA reads TGTGCCAGCAGAGACAGGGGCTATGAAAAACTGTTTTTT. Using reference TRBV27 and TRBJ1-4 for the parts outside the CDR3, the full variable domain is EAQVTQNPRYLITVTGKKLTVTCSQNMNHEYMSWYRQDPGLGLRQIYYSMNVEVTDKGDVPEGYKVSRKEKRNFPLILESPSPNQTSLYFCASRDRGYEKLFFGSGTQLSVL.

This chain joins TRBV12-3 or TRBV12-4 and TRBJ2-2; 8 bases line up with TRBD1. The CDR3 consists of 15 residues. V trimming: 6 bases; J trimming: 1 base; junction bases outside the gene matches: 4. The CDR3 nucleotides read TGTGCCAGCAGCAGACAGGGGCTGAACACCGGGGAGCTGTTTTTT. Protein product: CASSRQGLNTGELFF.

This clonotype was recorded many times. V is TRBV6-6 and J is TRBJ1-2; D is ambiguous. CDR1 is MNHNY and CDR2 is SVGAGI in the germline V gene (reference sequence). The length of the CDR3 is 11 residues. Deletions cut 2 bases from V and 8 bases from J, with 6 bases between. The CDR3 reads CASSYLSGYTF. In DNA form, the CDR3 reads TGTGCCAGCAGTTACCTTTCGGGCTACACCTTC.